Sequencing of this TCR beta chain was carried out in a study of CD8+CD57+ T cells in acquired aplastic anemia. The study's findings and limits: Roughly 28 was the count of CD8+ CDR3 sequences that patients shared with controls.

About this clonotype itself: Its antigen is unknown. At one boundary the junction diverges from the germline segment, which might be a read error.

The template used for profiling TCR beta VDJ and CDR3 was genomic DNA. Each CDR3 protein is one row after TCRdb ran MiXCR on the reads. The table includes about 160,000 distinct CDR3 sequences, 40% to 55% detected once. There are 13 residues in the CDR3. Germline-derived CDR1 and CDR2 are SGHTA and FQGTGA. Patients who underwent sequencing had shown CD8+CD57+ cell expansion by flow cytometry. Everyone among the patients had severe acquired aplastic anemia. Untreated patients provided the blood samples, with no therapy given before sampling. The sequence derives from a human donor with aplastic anemia. The J gene is TRBJ1-6, the V gene TRBV7-3; no clear D. The sample taken for sequencing was sorted CD4+, CD8+, or CD8+CD57+ T cells (not recorded which) from PBMCs. For the CDR3, the DNA is TGTGTCAGCAGCGAGTGGGGTGGTTCACCCCTCCACTTT. Translating it yields CVSSEWGGSPLHF.